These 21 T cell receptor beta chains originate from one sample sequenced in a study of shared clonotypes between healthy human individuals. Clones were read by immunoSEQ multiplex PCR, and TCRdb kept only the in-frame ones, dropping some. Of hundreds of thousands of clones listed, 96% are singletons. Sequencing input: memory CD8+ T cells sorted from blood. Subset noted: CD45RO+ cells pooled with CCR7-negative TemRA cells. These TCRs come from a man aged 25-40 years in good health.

The CDR3 DNA sequence: TGCAGCGTCGTACTAGCGGCCTACGAGCAGTACTTC. This sequence encodes CSVVLAAYEQYF. V is TRBV29-1 and J is TRBJ2-7, with 8 bases that match TRBD2. J gave up 2 bases and V 6 bases, and 3 bases lay outside the gene matches. Germline V gene data show CDR1 as SQVTM and CDR2 as ANQGSEA. The CDR3 is made up of 12 amino acids.

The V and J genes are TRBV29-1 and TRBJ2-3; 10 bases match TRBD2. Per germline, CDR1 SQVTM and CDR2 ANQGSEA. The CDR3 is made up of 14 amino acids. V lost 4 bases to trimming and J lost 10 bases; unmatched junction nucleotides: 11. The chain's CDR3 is CSVGRRLAGEAQYF. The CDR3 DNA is TGCAGCGTTGGTAGAAGGCTAGCGGGAGAAGCGCAGTATTTT.

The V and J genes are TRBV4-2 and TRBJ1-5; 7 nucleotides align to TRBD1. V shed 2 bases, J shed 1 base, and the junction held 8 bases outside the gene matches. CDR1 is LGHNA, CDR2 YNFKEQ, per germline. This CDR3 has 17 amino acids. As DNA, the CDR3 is TGTGCCAGCAGCCAACACTTCGACAGGGCAAGCAATCAGCCCCAGCATTTT. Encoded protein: CASSQHFDRASNQPQHF.

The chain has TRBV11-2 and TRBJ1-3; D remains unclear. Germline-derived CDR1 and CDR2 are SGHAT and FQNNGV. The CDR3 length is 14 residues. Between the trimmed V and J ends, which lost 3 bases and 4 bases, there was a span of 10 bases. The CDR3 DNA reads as TGTGCCAGCAGCTTTCCGGGGTCGGGAAACACCATATATTTT. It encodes CASSFPGSGNTIYF.

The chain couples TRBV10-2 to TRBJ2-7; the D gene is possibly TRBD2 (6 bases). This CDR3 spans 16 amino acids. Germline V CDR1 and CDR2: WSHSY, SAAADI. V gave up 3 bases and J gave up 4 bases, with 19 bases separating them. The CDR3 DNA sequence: TGCGCCAGCAGTGAAACAGCGGGTCCTACCAAATACGAGCAGTACTTC. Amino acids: CASSETAGPTKYEQYF.

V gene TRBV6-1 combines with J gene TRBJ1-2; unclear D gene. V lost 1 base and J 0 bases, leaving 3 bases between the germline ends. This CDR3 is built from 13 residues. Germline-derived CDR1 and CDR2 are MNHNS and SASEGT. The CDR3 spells CASSEVPNYGYTF. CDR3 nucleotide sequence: TGTGCCAGCAGTGAAGTTCCTAACTATGGCTACACCTTC.

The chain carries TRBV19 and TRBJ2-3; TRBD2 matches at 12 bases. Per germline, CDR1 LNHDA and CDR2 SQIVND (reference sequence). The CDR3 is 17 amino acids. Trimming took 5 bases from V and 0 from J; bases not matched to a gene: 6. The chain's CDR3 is CASSPRTSGISTDTQYF. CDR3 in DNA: TGTGCCAGTAGTCCCCGGACTAGCGGGATTAGCACAGATACGCAGTATTTT.

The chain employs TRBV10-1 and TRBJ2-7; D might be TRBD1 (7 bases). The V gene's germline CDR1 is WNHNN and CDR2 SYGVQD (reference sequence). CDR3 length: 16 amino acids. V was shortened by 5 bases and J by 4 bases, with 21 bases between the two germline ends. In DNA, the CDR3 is TGCGCCAGCAGTAGGAGGGGGCAGGCCCACCCGTACGAGCAGTACTTC. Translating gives CASSRRGQAHPYEQYF.

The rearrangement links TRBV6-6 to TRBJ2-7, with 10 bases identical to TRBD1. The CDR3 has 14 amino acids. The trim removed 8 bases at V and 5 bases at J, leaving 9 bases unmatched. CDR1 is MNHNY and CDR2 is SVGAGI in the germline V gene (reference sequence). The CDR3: CASRPGTGEDEQYF. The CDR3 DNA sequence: TGTGCCAGCCGCCCCGGGACAGGGGAAGACGAGCAGTACTTC.

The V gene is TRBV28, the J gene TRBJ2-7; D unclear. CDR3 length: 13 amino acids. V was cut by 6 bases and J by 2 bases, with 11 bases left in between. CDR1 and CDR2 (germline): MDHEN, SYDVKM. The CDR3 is CASSFVGPYEQYF. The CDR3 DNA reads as TGTGCCAGCAGCTTCGTGGGCCCCTACGAGCAGTACTTC. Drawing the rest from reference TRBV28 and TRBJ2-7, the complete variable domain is DVKVTQSSRYLVKRTGEKVFLECVQDMDHENMFWYRQDPGLGLRLIYFSYDVKMKEKGDIPEGYSVSREKKERFSLILESASTNQTSMYLCASSFVGPYEQYFGPGTRLTVT.

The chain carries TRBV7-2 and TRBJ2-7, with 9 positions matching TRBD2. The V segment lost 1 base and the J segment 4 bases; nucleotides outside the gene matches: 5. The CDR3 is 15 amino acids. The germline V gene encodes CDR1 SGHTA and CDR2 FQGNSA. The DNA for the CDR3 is TGTGCCAGCAGCTTAGTAACTAGCGGGCCATACGAGCAGTACTTC. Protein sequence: CASSLVTSGPYEQYF.

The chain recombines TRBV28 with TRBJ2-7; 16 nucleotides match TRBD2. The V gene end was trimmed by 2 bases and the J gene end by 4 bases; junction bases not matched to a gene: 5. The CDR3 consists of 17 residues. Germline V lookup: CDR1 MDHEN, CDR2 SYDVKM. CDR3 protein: CASSLPGTSGRGYEQYF. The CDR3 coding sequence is TGTGCCAGCAGTTTACCTGGGACTAGCGGGAGGGGTTACGAGCAGTACTTC.

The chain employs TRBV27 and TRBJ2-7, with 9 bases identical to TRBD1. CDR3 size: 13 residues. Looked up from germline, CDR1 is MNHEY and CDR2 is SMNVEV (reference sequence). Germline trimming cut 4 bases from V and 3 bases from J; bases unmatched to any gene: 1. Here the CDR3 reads CASSWDRDYEQYF. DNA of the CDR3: TGTGCCAGCAGTTGGGACAGGGACTACGAGCAGTACTTC.

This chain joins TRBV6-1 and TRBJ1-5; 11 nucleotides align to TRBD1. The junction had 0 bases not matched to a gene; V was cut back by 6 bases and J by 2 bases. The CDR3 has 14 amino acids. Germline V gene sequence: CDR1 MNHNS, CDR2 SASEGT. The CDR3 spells CASRGQGGNQPQHF. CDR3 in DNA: TGTGCCAGCAGGGGACAGGGGGGCAATCAGCCCCAGCATTTT.

CDR3 region: CASRSLSGSSYNEQFF. CDR3 nucleotides: TGTGCCAGCAGGTCACTCAGCGGGAGCTCCTACAATGAGCAGTTCTTC. This chain uses TRBV2 with TRBJ2-1, with 8 positions matching TRBD2. The CDR3 is 16 residues long. After removal of 6 bases from V and 0 bases from J, the junction contained 7 bases not matched to a gene. Germline V lookup: CDR1 SNHLY, CDR2 FYNNEI. The variable domain in full, with the rest retrieved from reference TRBV2 and TRBJ2-1, is EPEVTQTPSHQVTQMGQEVILRCVPISNHLYFYWYRQILGQKVEFLVSFYNNEISEKSEIFDDQFSVERPDGSNFTLKIRSTKLEDSAMYFCASRSLSGSSYNEQFFGPGTRLTVL.

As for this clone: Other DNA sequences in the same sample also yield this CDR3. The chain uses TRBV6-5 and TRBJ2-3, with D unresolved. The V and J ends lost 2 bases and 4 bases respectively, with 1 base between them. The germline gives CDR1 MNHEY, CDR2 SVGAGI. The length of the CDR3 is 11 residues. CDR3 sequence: CASSYADTQYF. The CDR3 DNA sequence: TGTGCCAGCAGTTACGCAGATACGCAGTATTTT.

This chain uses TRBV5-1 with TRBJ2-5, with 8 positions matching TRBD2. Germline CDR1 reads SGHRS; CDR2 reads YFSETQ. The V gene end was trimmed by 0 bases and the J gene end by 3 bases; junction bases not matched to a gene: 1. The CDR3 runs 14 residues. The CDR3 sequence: CASSLVSGKETQYF. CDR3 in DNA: TGCGCCAGCAGCTTGGTTAGCGGGAAAGAGACCCAGTACTTC.

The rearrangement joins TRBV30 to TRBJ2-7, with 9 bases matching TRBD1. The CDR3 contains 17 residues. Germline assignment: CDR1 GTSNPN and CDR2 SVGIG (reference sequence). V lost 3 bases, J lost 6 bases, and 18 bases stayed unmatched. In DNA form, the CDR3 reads TGTGCCTGGAGCGCTACTGTCCCGGGACAGGGAAGTGGCGAGCAGTACTTC. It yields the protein CAWSATVPGQGSGEQYF.

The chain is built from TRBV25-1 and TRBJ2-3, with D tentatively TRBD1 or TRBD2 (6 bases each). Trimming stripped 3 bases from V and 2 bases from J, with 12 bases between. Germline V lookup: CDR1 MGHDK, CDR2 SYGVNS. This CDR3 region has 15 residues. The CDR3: CASSDRGANTDTQYF. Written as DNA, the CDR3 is TGTGCCAGCAGTGATAGGGGGGCTAACACAGATACGCAGTATTTT.

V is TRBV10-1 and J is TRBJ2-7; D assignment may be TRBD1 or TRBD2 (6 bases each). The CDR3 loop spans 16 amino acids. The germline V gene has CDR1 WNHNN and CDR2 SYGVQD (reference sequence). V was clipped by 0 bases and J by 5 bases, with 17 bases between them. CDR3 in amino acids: CASSESTLGGGHEQYF. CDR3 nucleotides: TGCGCCAGCAGTGAGTCGACTCTAGGTGGGGGGCACGAGCAGTACTTC.

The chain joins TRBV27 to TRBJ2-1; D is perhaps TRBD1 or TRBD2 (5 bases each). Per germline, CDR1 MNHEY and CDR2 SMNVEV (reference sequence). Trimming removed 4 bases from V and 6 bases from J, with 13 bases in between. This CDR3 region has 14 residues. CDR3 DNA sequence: TGTGCCAGCAGTTCAGGGAGTTCTATCAATGAGCAGTTCTTC. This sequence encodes CASSSGSSINEQFF.